One T cell receptor (beta chain) is described in this entry. The germline V gene has CDR1 SSHAT and CDR2 FNYEAQ (reference sequence). V dropped 5 bases and J dropped 4 bases, with 14 bases sitting between them. This CDR3 region has 14 residues. The assay was immunoSEQ multiplex PCR, and TCRdb's table has in-frame clones only and misses some. The table shows 55,000 to 65,000 clones, with around 80% occurring only once. This sample was included in a study of radiotherapy plus CTLA-4 blockade in lung cancer. This specimen was peripheral blood, taken from a patient treated with radiotherapy plus ipilimumab. This clonotype was obtained from a human donor with non-small cell lung cancer who had a partial response to radiotherapy plus ipilimumab. The V gene is TRBV7-7, the J gene TRBJ2-5; tentatively, D is TRBD1 (6 bases). CDR3 region: CASSPRQAGETQYF. The CDR3 bases are TGTGCCAGCAGCCCGCGACAGGCCGGAGAGACCCAGTACTTC.